A selection of T cell receptor beta chains follows, all from one sample in a study of neurological immune-mediated disorders. MiXCR was run by TCRdb on the 5' RACE reads, yielding one entry per CDR3 protein. Among tens of thousands of distinct CDR3 sequences, nearly 3.5% were seen once, and the ten largest hold under 4.5%. Specimen: PBMCs. The receptors here all came from a man aged 35 to 55 with multiple sclerosis. The CDR3 runs from the conserved cysteine through the conserved F or W. Fields, in order: J gene, D gene, V gene, clone size, CDR3 DNA, CDR3 protein. The D gene is left open where the match is weak. For some rows the clone size is stated as once, few or many, or as a class when expanded; others skip it.

J: TRBJ2-7; D: NA; V: TRBV6-5; size: many; DNA: TGTGCCAGCAGTTCTAGGACCTACGAGCAGTACTTC; CDR3: CASSSRTYEQYF
J: TRBJ1-2; D: NA; V: TRBV7-2; size: many; DNA: TGTGCCAGCAGTATGCAGGGCTATGGCTACACCTTC; CDR3: CASSMQGYGYTF
J: TRBJ2-7; D: NA; V: TRBV12-3/TRBV12-4; size: NA; DNA: TGTGCCAGCAGTGCCCGGACAGCGCTTGGGACAGAGCAGTACTTC; CDR3: CASSARTALGTEQYF
J: TRBJ1-1; D: TRBD1; V: TRBV7-3; size: many; DNA: TGTGCCAGCAGCGCCAGGGGGCGGGACACTGAAGCTTTCTTT; CDR3: CASSARGRDTEAFF
J: TRBJ2-5; D: NA; V: TRBV11-2; size: many; DNA: TGTGCCAGCAGCTTCACCGGGACGGCTAAAGAGACCCAGTACTTC; CDR3: CASSFTGTAKETQYF
J: TRBJ2-2; D: TRBD2; V: TRBV7-3; size: many; DNA: TGTGCCAGCAGCCTCGCGGCCGGGACTAGATCGCTCCGAGACACCGGGGAGCTGTTTTTT; CDR3: CASSLAAGTRSLRDTGELFF
J: TRBJ2-7; D: TRBD1; V: TRBV2; size: many; DNA: TGTGCCAGCACCCAACAGGGGCCGGGGTCCTACGAGCAGTACTTC; CDR3: CASTQQGPGSYEQYF
J: TRBJ2-3; D: NA; V: TRBV7-9; size: many; DNA: TGTGCCAGCAGCTCCTGGGCACGTAATAGCACAGATACGCAGTATTTT; CDR3: CASSSWARNSTDTQYF
J: TRBJ2-1; D: NA; V: TRBV12-3/TRBV12-4; size: many; DNA: TGTGCCAGCAGTCACGAACCTGAGCAGTTCTTC; CDR3: CASSHEPEQFF
J: TRBJ1-6; D: TRBD1; V: TRBV12-3/TRBV12-4; size: NA; DNA: TGTGCCAGCAGTTCCAACCCCGGGACAGGCAATTCAACCCTCAACTTT; CDR3: CASSSNPGTGNSTLNF
J: TRBJ2-1; D: NA; V: TRBV5-1; size: many; DNA: TGCGCCAGCAGCTTGGCCGAGCTGGGCAATGAGCAGTTCTTC; CDR3: CASSLAELGNEQFF
J: TRBJ2-7; D: TRBD1; V: TRBV29-1; size: many; DNA: TGCAGCGTTGAGGCCCACCGGACAGGGGGCTACGAGCAGTACTTC; CDR3: CSVEAHRTGGYEQYF
J: TRBJ2-3; D: NA; V: TRBV7-2; size: many; DNA: TGTGCCAGCATCCCCTGGGGATTTGGCACAGATACGCAGTATTTT; CDR3: CASIPWGFGTDTQYF
J: TRBJ1-2; D: TRBD1; V: TRBV28; size: few; DNA: TGTGCCAGCAGTTCAAACAGGGGGCCAGGTTATGGCTACACCTTC; CDR3: CASSSNRGPGYGYTF
J: TRBJ2-2; D: NA; V: TRBV3-1; size: many; DNA: TGTGCCAGCAGCCAAGTTGATGCTGATTCCGGGGAGCTGTTTTTT; CDR3: CASSQVDADSGELFF
J: TRBJ1-2; D: NA; V: TRBV7-2; size: many; DNA: TGTGCCAGCAGCCCAACCATGGGCGGATACTATGGCTACACCTTC; CDR3: CASSPTMGGYYGYTF
J: TRBJ1-2; D: TRBD1; V: TRBV20-1; size: many; DNA: TGCAGTGTTGGGGACAGGGGGCGAGGCTACACCTTC; CDR3: CSVGDRGRGYTF
J: TRBJ2-1; D: NA; V: TRBV5-6; size: many; DNA: TGTGCCAGCAGCTTGCTTGGGACGGGACCCTACAATGAGCAGTTCTTC; CDR3: CASSLLGTGPYNEQFF
J: TRBJ1-2; D: NA; V: TRBV20-1; size: many; DNA: TGCAGTGCACCTGATGGGGGGGCTGGCTACACCTTC; CDR3: CSAPDGGAGYTF
J: TRBJ2-7; D: TRBD1; V: TRBV27; size: many; DNA: TGTGCCAGCAGCCTTGGGCAGGGGGACTACGAGCAGTACTTC; CDR3: CASSLGQGDYEQYF
J: TRBJ1-5; D: NA; V: TRBV5-1; size: NA; DNA: TGCGCCAGCAGCCGGGAAGGCAGGGTCTTTCAGCCCCAGCATTTT; CDR3: CASSREGRVFQPQHF
J: TRBJ1-1; D: TRBD1; V: TRBV5-1; size: many; DNA: TGCGCCAGCAGCTTGCTCACAGGGGGCTGGTTCTTT; CDR3: CASSLLTGGWFF
J: TRBJ2-7; D: NA; V: TRBV20-1; size: many; DNA: TGCAGTGCTAACCTTTTAGGAGAGCAGTACTTC; CDR3: CSANLLGEQYF
J: TRBJ1-4; D: TRBD1; V: TRBV12-3/TRBV12-4; size: many; DNA: TGTGCCAGCAGTCCCGGGACAGGGGGCGGGAAACTGTTTTTT; CDR3: CASSPGTGGGKLFF
J: TRBJ1-1; D: NA; V: TRBV20-1; size: many; DNA: TGCAGTGCTAAAGGGGGCACTGAAGCTTTCTTT; CDR3: CSAKGGTEAFF
J: TRBJ1-1; D: NA; V: TRBV12-3/TRBV12-4; size: many; DNA: TGTGCCAGCACCGTCGCGGTATGGGGGAATGGCACTGAAGCTTTCTTT; CDR3: CASTVAVWGNGTEAFF
J: TRBJ1-5; D: NA; V: TRBV12-3/TRBV12-4; size: many; DNA: TGTGCCAGCAGTTTTGGAGCAGGGAGCAATCAGCCCCAGCATTTT; CDR3: CASSFGAGSNQPQHF
J: TRBJ2-6; D: NA; V: TRBV5-5; size: many; DNA: TGTGCCAGCAGCTGGTCTTCGGGGAGGCATGTTTCTGACTCTGGGGCCAACGTCCTGACTTTC; CDR3: CASSWSSGRHVSDSGANVLTF
J: TRBJ2-3; D: NA; V: TRBV2; size: many; DNA: TGTGCCAGCAGTGTGGGCAAGGGGCGATACGGCGCAGATACGCAGTATTTT; CDR3: CASSVGKGRYGADTQYF
J: TRBJ2-3; D: NA; V: TRBV7-2; size: few; DNA: TGTGCCAGCAGCTTAACCGGAGGGGTGGGAGATACGCAGTATTTT; CDR3: CASSLTGGVGDTQYF
J: TRBJ1-2; D: NA; V: TRBV7-2; size: many; DNA: TGTGCCAGCAGCTTACAAGGGACAATGCTTGGCTACACCTTC; CDR3: CASSLQGTMLGYTF
J: TRBJ2-7; D: NA; V: TRBV4-1; size: many; DNA: TGCGCCAGCAGCCAAGATTTCGGGACAAGGTACGAGCAGTACTTC; CDR3: CASSQDFGTRYEQYF
J: TRBJ2-7; D: NA; V: TRBV5-5; size: many; DNA: TGTGCCAGCAGCCGCGAATATGACGCTACCTCCTACGAGCAGTACTTC; CDR3: CASSREYDATSYEQYF